This TCR beta chain derives from a study of T cells after yellow fever vaccination. Study-wide findings and caveats: High-abundance clonotypes from the bulk population could contaminate FACS-sorted repertoires.

MiXCR, run by TCRdb on the 5' RACE reads, gives a single entry per CDR3 protein. There are 300,000 or so distinct CDR3 sequences in the sample; 13% occur only once, and around 0.55% lies in the top ten. This clonotype was seen repeatedly, ten times or more. As yet, its antigen is unknown. Germline values: CDR1 LNHNV, CDR2 YYDKDF (reference sequence). V lost 4 bases to trimming and J lost 2 bases, with 3 bases between them. The CDR3 is made up of 12 amino acids. The chain uses TRBV15 and TRBJ1-5, with D unresolved. The receptor was isolated from a man younger than 45 who received the YFV17D yellow fever vaccine. This material consisted of CD4+ T cells sorted from PBMCs, taken 45 days after the yellow fever booster vaccination. The CDR3 DNA is TGTGCCACCAGCAAGGGCAATCAGCCCCAGCATTTT. The encoded protein is CATSKGNQPQHF.